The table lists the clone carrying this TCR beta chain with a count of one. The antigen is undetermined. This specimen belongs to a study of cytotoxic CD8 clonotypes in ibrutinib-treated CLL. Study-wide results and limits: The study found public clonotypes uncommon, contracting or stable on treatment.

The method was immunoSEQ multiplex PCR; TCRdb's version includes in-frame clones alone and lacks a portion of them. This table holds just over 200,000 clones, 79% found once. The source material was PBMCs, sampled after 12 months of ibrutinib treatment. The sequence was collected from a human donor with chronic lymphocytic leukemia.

In DNA form, the CDR3 reads TGTGCCAGCAGTTACTCGACGAGAAGCACAGATACGCAGTATTTT. Translating gives CASSYSTRSTDTQYF. The chain uses TRBV6-5 and TRBJ2-3, with D unclear. Germline values: CDR1 MNHEY, CDR2 SVGAGI. Trimming shortened V by 0 bases and J by 0 bases, and 7 bases separated the two germline ends. CDR3 length: 15 residues.